The 17 T cell receptor beta chains listed next were all sequenced from one sample in a study of blood T cell repertoires in COVID-19. TCRdb's table, derived via immunoSEQ multiplex PCR, lists solely in-frame clones and lacks some. The data contain about 130,000 clones, 90% of them singletons. The sample comprised peripheral blood. The receptor set was obtained from a man in his sixties with COVID-19, enrolled during active disease.

For the CDR3, the DNA is TGTGCCAGCAGAGGGGTTTGGGGCACAGATACGCAGTATTTT. Amino acid sequence: CASRGVWGTDTQYF. The chain uses TRBV27 and TRBJ2-3, with a tentative D call TRBD1 (5 bases). V lost 6 bases and J 1 base, leaving 11 bases between the germline ends. The germline gives CDR1 MNHEY, CDR2 SMNVEV (reference sequence). The CDR3 is 14 residues long.

This clone was seen a handful of times. This rearrangement joins TRBV5-4 to TRBJ2-3, with TRBD1 matching over 7 bases. With 1 base clipped from V and 8 bases from J, the junction kept 7 bases outside the gene matches. Germline V CDR1 and CDR2: SGHNT, YYREEE (reference sequence). CDR3 length: 14 amino acids. CDR3 sequence: CASSLLEGAGTQYF. As DNA, the CDR3 is TGTGCCAGCAGCTTGTTAGAGGGGGCAGGTACGCAGTATTTT.

The chain couples TRBV28 to TRBJ1-5; TRBD1 aligns across 12 bases. There are 17 residues in the CDR3. The V segment lost 7 bases and the J segment 8 bases; nucleotides outside the gene matches: 15. Per germline, CDR1 MDHEN and CDR2 SYDVKM. Here the CDR3 reads CASIRSGGQGAWEPQHF. CDR3 in DNA: TGTGCCAGCATCAGAAGCGGGGGACAGGGGGCTTGGGAGCCCCAGCATTTT.

This sequence joins TRBV28 and TRBJ1-1, with 9 bases lining up with TRBD1. With 4 bases clipped from V and 4 bases from J, the junction kept 10 bases outside the gene matches. The CDR3 sequence is 16 residues long. Germline V gene sequence: CDR1 MDHEN, CDR2 SYDVKM. The CDR3 DNA sequence: TGTGCCAGCAGTTCCCGGGACAGGGTAAGGCGCACTGAAGCTTTCTTT. As protein: CASSSRDRVRRTEAFF. The variable domain in full, with the rest retrieved from reference TRBV28 and TRBJ1-1, is DVKVTQSSRYLVKRTGEKVFLECVQDMDHENMFWYRQDPGLGLRLIYFSYDVKMKEKGDIPEGYSVSREKKERFSLILESASTNQTSMYLCASSSRDRVRRTEAFFGQGTRLTVV.

The chain has TRBV20-1 and TRBJ2-7; perhaps TRBD2 as D (6 bases). This CDR3 has 13 amino acids. Germline V lookup: CDR1 DFQATT, CDR2 SNEGSKA (reference sequence). V was shortened by 3 bases and J by 4 bases, with 13 bases between the two germline ends. The CDR3 spells CSASTGSRYEQYF. As DNA, the CDR3 is TGCAGTGCTAGTACCGGGAGCCGGTACGAGCAGTACTTC.

The rearrangement uses TRBV3-1 (or the pseudogene TRBV3-2) and TRBJ1-4, with D perhaps matching TRBD1 (5 bases). Per the germline V gene, CDR1 is LGHDT and CDR2 is YNNKEL (reference sequence). There are 14 residues in the CDR3. V was shortened by 4 bases and J by 4 bases, with 10 bases between the two germline ends. CDR3 sequence (DNA): TGTGCCAGCAGCCCCTCGGACATTAATGAAAAACTGTTTTTT. This sequence encodes CASSPSDINEKLFF.

The sample holds one count of this clone. This chain links TRBV7-9 with TRBJ2-5; TRBD2 is a possible D gene (6 bases). V gave up 1 base and J gave up 3 bases, with 9 bases separating them. The CDR3 runs 14 residues. CDR1 SEHNR and CDR2 FQNEAQ come from the germline V gene (reference sequence). This chain's CDR3 is CASSLDLAEETQYF. The DNA of the CDR3 is TGTGCCAGCAGCTTAGATTTAGCGGAAGAGACCCAGTACTTC.

The rearrangement uses TRBV5-8 and TRBJ2-1, with 8 bases aligning to TRBD2. The V gene's germline CDR1 is SGHTS and CDR2 YDEGEE. J gave up 8 bases and V 5 bases, and 21 bases lay outside the gene matches. The length of the CDR3 is 18 residues. CDR3 loop: CASRVSPLMSGSSDEQFF. Here the CDR3 DNA reads TGTGCCAGCAGGGTTTCCCCATTAATGAGCGGGAGTTCCGATGAGCAGTTCTTC.

This rearrangement joins TRBV7-9 to TRBJ1-4; 8 nucleotides agree with TRBD1. With V trimmed by 1 base and J by 7 bases, 2 bases remained unmatched. The CDR3 has 14 residues. Per the germline V gene, CDR1 is SEHNR and CDR2 is FQNEAQ (reference sequence). For the CDR3, the DNA is TGTGCCAGCAGCTTAGGGACAGGGACTGAAAAACTGTTTTTT. This gives the protein CASSLGTGTEKLFF.

V is TRBV19 and J is TRBJ2-3; the D gene is possibly TRBD1 (5 bases). Germline loops: CDR1 LNHDA, CDR2 SQIVND (reference sequence). Trimming pared 4 bases from V and 1 base from J, leaving 6 bases between. This CDR3 is built from 13 residues. The CDR3 coding sequence is TGTGCCAGTAGTAACAGGCGCACAGATACGCAGTATTTT. It specifies CASSNRRTDTQYF.

The chain recombines TRBV4-3 with TRBJ1-1; D ambiguous. There are 15 residues in the CDR3. V was shortened by 0 bases and J by 5 bases, with 13 bases between the two germline ends. CDR1 is LGHNA and CDR2 is YSLEER in the germline V gene. DNA of the CDR3: TGCGCCAGCAGCCAAGATCTGGAGAGCTTTACTGAAGCTTTCTTT. Translated, it gives CASSQDLESFTEAFF.

V and J are TRBV7-2 and TRBJ1-5; D may be TRBD1 (6 bases). V was trimmed by 4 bases and J by 0 bases, leaving 7 bases between them. The germline gives CDR1 SGHTA, CDR2 FQGNSA. The CDR3 length is 14 residues. The CDR3, as DNA: TGTGCCAGCAGCTCGGACAGTAGCAATCAGCCCCAGCATTTT. The encoded protein is CASSSDSSNQPQHF.

The rearrangement links TRBV4-2 to TRBJ2-7, with D unresolved. The CDR3 extends over 15 amino acids. The V end lost 0 bases, the J end lost 4 bases, and 13 bases lay between the germline ends. CDR1 is LGHNA, CDR2 YNFKEQ, per germline. The chain's CDR3 is CASSQDAAESYEQYF. Here the CDR3 DNA reads TGTGCCAGCAGCCAAGATGCGGCGGAATCGTACGAGCAGTACTTC.

The chain couples TRBV4-1 to TRBJ2-3, with 9 bases matching TRBD2. The CDR3 sequence is 16 residues long. Trimming removed 4 bases from V and 6 bases from J; junction bases left unmatched: 11. Looked up from germline, CDR1 is MGHRA and CDR2 is YSYEKL. The CDR3 nucleotides are TGCGCCAGCAGCCTAGCGGGCGGGAGGGGTGGTGATACGCAGTATTTT. Its translation: CASSLAGGRGGDTQYF.

The rearrangement joins TRBV28 to TRBJ1-5; D is perhaps TRBD1 (5 bases). This CDR3 spans 12 amino acids. Trimming removed 5 bases at V and 4 bases at J, with 6 bases between. CDR1 and CDR2 from the germline V gene are MDHEN and SYDVKM. The DNA for the CDR3 is TGTGCCAGCAGTGACAGAAATCAGCCCCAGCATTTT. This sequence encodes CASSDRNQPQHF.

The V gene is TRBV29-1, the J gene TRBJ2-7, with 7 bases that match TRBD1. CDR1 and CDR2 from the germline V gene are SQVTM and ANQGSEA. CDR3 length equals 12 residues. The V and J ends lost 5 bases and 5 bases, in that order; junction bases with no gene match: 6. The CDR3 bases are TGCAGCGTTTCAGGGGGACAGAACGAGCAGTACTTC. As protein: CSVSGGQNEQYF.

This clone was counted a few times. This chain links TRBV24-1 with TRBJ2-1, with 12 bases lining up with TRBD2. This CDR3 has 21 residues. Germline lookup yields CDR1 KGHDR and CDR2 SFDVKD. V shed 5 bases and J 4 bases; nucleotides not matched to a gene: 20. The DNA of the CDR3 is TGTGCCACCAGTGGAGTCGCGGCCAAACGGCCTACTAGCGGGAGGTACAATGAGCAGTTCTTC. Protein product: CATSGVAAKRPTSGRYNEQFF.